This T cell receptor beta chain was profiled in a study of prognosis after radiotherapy for stage I lung cancer. Whole-study context: Those with stage I non-small cell lung cancer who took part were enrolled between early 2018 and early 2019.

CT and PET/CT showed node-negative disease in all patients, none of whom had received prior chemotherapy or radiotherapy or had other malignancies. Worth noting for this clonotype: Its antigen remains unidentified. At one end the junction does not follow the germline gene, possibly because of a read error.

Germline V gives CDR1 LNHDA, CDR2 SQIVND (reference sequence). The CDR3 has 16 amino acids. Study conclusions and caveats: Tumor-specific reactivity of the expanded TCR clones remained undetermined.

Multiplex PCR in two rounds served to amplify TCR beta CDR3 from genomic DNA. Round one of PCR was performed, and it used primers specific to each TRBV and TRBJ gene. TCRdb called the multiplex PCR reads again in MiXCR, with one record for every CDR3 protein. The profile shows 50,000 to 75,000 distinct CDR3 sequences, around a quarter of them singletons. This specimen consisted of PBMCs, obtained before or after stereotactic body radiation therapy (not recorded which). The chain combines TRBV19 with TRBJ2-5; 11 bases are shared with TRBD2. This clonotype originated in a donor over 45 with non-small cell lung cancer. CDR3 amino acids: CASSSLLAGAQGTQYF. In nucleotides, the CDR3 is TGTGCAAGTAGTTCTCTACTAGCGGGGGCGCAAGGGACCCAGTACTTC.